Following are 2 T cell receptor beta chains from one sample sequenced in a study of blood T cell repertoires in COVID-19. Data came from immunoSEQ multiplex PCR; TCRdb stores just in-frame clones and leaves some out. The sample contains around 270,000 clones, more than 70% of which appear only once. Sequencing input: peripheral blood. These TCRs come from a woman aged 45 to 65 with acute or convalescent COVID-19.

This clone was counted only a few times. The rearrangement joins TRBV7-2 to TRBJ2-7; maybe TRBD1 (5 bases). Trimming removed 5 bases from V and 0 bases from J, with 20 bases in between. The length of the CDR3 is 17 residues. CDR1 is SGHTA and CDR2 is FQGNSA in the germline V gene. The CDR3 region is CASSPPTWTSASYEQYF. The CDR3 DNA follows: TGTGCCAGCAGCCCTCCAACATGGACATCCGCCTCCTACGAGCAGTACTTC.

This clone is a singleton in its sample. The rearrangement links TRBV7-9 to TRBJ1-3; 11 bases map to TRBD1. CDR3 length: 15 amino acids. Germline lookup yields CDR1 SEHNR and CDR2 FQNEAQ (reference sequence). Losses at the gene ends were 7 bases for V and 7 bases for J; bases not matched to a gene: 9. The CDR3 protein is CASTKGQGGQNTIYF. CDR3 in DNA: TGTGCCAGCACTAAGGGACAGGGGGGGCAGAACACCATATATTTT.